These 28 T cell receptor beta chains originate from one sample sequenced in a study of shared clonotypes between healthy human individuals. The repertoire was sequenced with immunoSEQ multiplex PCR; TCRdb's copy has only in-frame clones and lacks some. The sample lists about 590,000 clones; around 95% were seen once. Selected positively for CCR7 and CD45RO-negative, naive CD8 cells excluded terminally differentiated effector memory CD45RA+ cells. The sample taken for sequencing was naive CD8+ T cells sorted from blood. Receptors were obtained from a woman in her 30s in good health.

J is TRBJ1-1 and V is TRBV28; 7 nucleotides align to TRBD1. J was trimmed by 5 bases and V by 5 bases; bases with no gene match: 11. CDR1 is MDHEN, CDR2 SYDVKM, per germline. This CDR3 is built from 15 residues. CDR3 sequence: CASSTADRVGTEAFF. CDR3 coding DNA: TGTGCCAGCAGTACGGCCGACAGGGTTGGAACTGAAGCTTTCTTT.

The CDR3 sequence is CATSRGGQANTEAFF. The CDR3 nucleotides are TGTGCCACCAGCAGAGGGGGACAGGCCAACACTGAAGCTTTCTTT. This rearrangement joins TRBV15 to TRBJ1-1; 8 positions match TRBD1. After removal of 1 base from V and 2 bases from J, the junction contained 3 bases not matched to a gene. Germline V gene sequence: CDR1 LNHNV, CDR2 YYDKDF (reference sequence). CDR3 size: 15 residues.

This chain links TRBV7-2 with TRBJ2-7; TRBD2 agrees at 13 bases. The junction had 8 bases not matched to a gene; V was cut back by 5 bases and J by 7 bases. Germline CDR1 SGHTA, CDR2 FQGNSA. The length of the CDR3 is 15 residues. The CDR3 DNA follows: TGTGCCAGCAGCGACACTAGCGGGAGGGCGGGAGAGCAGTACTTC. This codes for CASSDTSGRAGEQYF. Full variable domain (rest looked up from reference TRBV7-2 and TRBJ2-7): GAGVSQSPSNKVTEKGKDVELRCDPISGHTALYWYRQSLGQGLEFLIYFQGNSAPDKSGLPSDRFSAERTGGSVSTLTIQRTQQEDSAVYLCASSDTSGRAGEQYFGPGTRLTVT.

The chain joins TRBV27 to TRBJ2-7, with D possibly being TRBD2 (6 bases). The CDR3 is made up of 13 amino acids. Trimming pared 3 bases from V and 7 bases from J, leaving 13 bases between. Germline assignment: CDR1 MNHEY and CDR2 SMNVEV (reference sequence). The CDR3 sequence: CASSLLVAEEQYF. CDR3 DNA sequence: TGTGCCAGCAGTTTGTTGGTAGCGGAAGAGCAGTACTTC.

CDR3 in amino acids: CASSPEAGPSGANVLTF. CDR3 coding DNA: TGTGCCAGCAGCCCAGAAGCAGGTCCCTCTGGGGCCAACGTCCTGACTTTC. The J gene is TRBJ2-6, the V gene TRBV7-6; D remains unclear. Per the germline V gene, CDR1 is SGHVS and CDR2 is FNYEAQ. Trimming removed 5 bases at V and 0 bases at J, with 14 bases between. CDR3 size: 17 residues.

This clone was detected a few times. This rearrangement joins TRBV18 to TRBJ2-7; possibly TRBD1 for D (6 bases). Germline CDR1 KGHSH, CDR2 LQKENI. The CDR3 consists of 16 residues. Trimming pared 4 bases from V and 3 bases from J, leaving 19 bases between. CDR3: CASSRPSRTGLYEQYF. CDR3 sequence (DNA): TGTGCCAGCTCACGACCCTCAAGAACAGGGCTCTACGAGCAGTACTTC.

The chain links TRBV4-2 to TRBJ1-1; D is uncertain. Germline V gene data show CDR1 as LGHNA and CDR2 as YNFKEQ. V was cut by 5 bases and J by 5 bases, with 12 bases left in between. This CDR3 spans 13 amino acids. CDR3 region: CASSARFTTEAFF. The CDR3, as DNA: TGTGCCAGCAGCGCCCGGTTTACGACTGAAGCTTTCTTT.

The gene calls are TRBV5-1 and TRBJ2-2, with TRBD1 matching over 12 bases. The germline CDR1 and CDR2 sequences are SGHRS and YFSETQ. CDR3 length: 16 amino acids. Trimming cost V 4 bases and J 6 bases; bases outside gene matches: 7. CDR3 protein: CASSPPGQGASGELFF. The DNA for the CDR3 is TGCGCCAGCAGCCCCCCGGGACAGGGGGCGTCCGGGGAGCTGTTTTTT.

This clone was observed once. The CDR3, as DNA: TGTGCCAGCAGTTATCGGGGGGCCGGGCAGTTCTTC. It translates to CASSYRGAGQFF. This chain links TRBV27 with TRBJ2-1; D is possibly TRBD2 (7 bases). V lost 4 bases to trimming and J lost 12 bases, with 13 bases between them. The CDR3 extends over 12 amino acids. Per germline, CDR1 MNHEY and CDR2 SMNVEV (reference sequence).

This chain joins TRBV7-8 and TRBJ2-7; 9 nucleotides align to TRBD1. The CDR3 is 16 residues long. Germline trimming cut 1 base from V and 4 bases from J; bases unmatched to any gene: 8. Germline V gives CDR1 SGHVS, CDR2 FQNEAQ. The CDR3 sequence is CASSLETGQGKYEQYF. The CDR3 DNA follows: TGTGCCAGCAGCTTAGAAACGGGACAGGGAAAATACGAGCAGTACTTC.

This chain joins TRBV2 and TRBJ1-5, with 8 positions matching TRBD1. Germline values: CDR1 SNHLY, CDR2 FYNNEI. The CDR3 has 15 residues. The J segment lost 4 bases and the V segment lost 5 bases, leaving 7 bases of the junction unmatched. CDR3 loop: CASSKGTGLNQPQHF. The DNA of the CDR3 is TGTGCCAGCAGTAAGGGGACAGGCCTTAATCAGCCCCAGCATTTT.

The chain couples TRBV29-1 to TRBJ2-5; 7 nucleotides align to TRBD1. The V and J ends lost 6 bases and 2 bases, in that order; junction bases with no gene match: 15. Germline CDR1 reads SQVTM; CDR2 reads ANQGSEA. The CDR3 is 16 residues long. CDR3 sequence: CSVVRTGSPDQETQYF. CDR3 nucleotides: TGCAGCGTCGTACGGACAGGAAGCCCCGATCAAGAGACCCAGTACTTC.

CDR3 sequence reads: CASSSGTEEYEKLFF. The CDR3 DNA is TGTGCCAGCAGCTCGGGGACGGAGGAGTACGAAAAACTGTTTTTT. The rearrangement joins TRBV5-6 to TRBJ1-4, with a possible D match to TRBD1 (5 bases). The CDR3 sequence is 15 residues long. Germline V gives CDR1 SGHDT, CDR2 YYEEEE. The V end was cut by 3 bases, the J end by 8 bases, with 17 bases between.

This clone was observed a few times. This chain uses TRBV19 with TRBJ1-2; 7 bases align to TRBD1. The CDR3 has 17 residues. Per germline, CDR1 LNHDA and CDR2 SQIVND (reference sequence). J was trimmed by 4 bases and V by 1 base; bases with no gene match: 12. CDR3 region: CASSIGDSPLPSYGYTF. CDR3 nucleotides: TGTGCCAGTAGTATAGGGGACAGCCCGTTACCATCCTATGGCTACACCTTC.

The chain has TRBV7-2 and TRBJ1-1, with D unresolved. Trimming pared 6 bases from V and 0 bases from J, leaving 11 bases between. The CDR3 contains 14 residues. Germline V gene lookup returns CDR1 SGHTA and CDR2 FQGNSA. The CDR3 spells CASSFETMNTEAFF. CDR3 coding DNA: TGTGCCAGCAGTTTCGAAACGATGAACACTGAAGCTTTCTTT.

The chain combines TRBV10-3 with TRBJ2-7, with D hard to call. The CDR3 runs 11 residues. V was trimmed by 6 bases and J by 4 bases, leaving 7 bases between them. CDR1 and CDR2 from the germline V gene are ENHRY and SYGVKD. CDR3 sequence (DNA): TGTGCCATCAGAGACGGTTACGAGCAGTACTTC. Residues: CAIRDGYEQYF.

The J gene is TRBJ1-1, the V gene TRBV5-8; tentatively, D is TRBD1 (5 bases). Per the germline V gene, CDR1 is SGHTS and CDR2 is YDEGEE. CDR3 length: 12 amino acids. Trimming took 1 base from V and 11 from J, leaving 12 bases between them. The CDR3 sequence: CASSLPGIHAFF. CDR3 nucleotides: TGTGCCAGCAGCTTGCCAGGGATTCATGCTTTCTTT. The complete variable domain, with remaining parts taken from reference TRBV5-8 and TRBJ1-1, reads EAGVTQSPTHLIKTRGQQATLRCSPISGHTSVYWYQQALGLGLQFLLWYDEGEERNRGNFPPRFSGRQFPNYSSELNVNALELEDSALYLCASSLPGIHAFFGQGTRLTVV.

The chain combines TRBV27 with TRBJ2-5; 7 nucleotides match TRBD2. V shed 1 base and J 5 bases; nucleotides not matched to a gene: 4. CDR1 and CDR2 from the germline V gene are MNHEY and SMNVEV (reference sequence). CDR3 length: 14 amino acids. CDR3 in DNA: TGTGCCAGCAGTTTATTTGGCGGGAGTGAGACCCAGTACTTC. Protein sequence: CASSLFGGSETQYF.

The CDR3 coding sequence is TGTGCCAGCAGCTTAGGGACAGGTTACAATGAGCAGTTCTTC. This gives the protein CASSLGTGYNEQFF. The rearrangement joins TRBV11-3 to TRBJ2-1; 7 bases map to TRBD1. Trimming cost V 1 base and J 4 bases; bases outside gene matches: 1. CDR3 length equals 14 residues. The germline V gene has CDR1 SGHNT and CDR2 YENEEA.

This chain uses TRBV27 with TRBJ1-6; a weak D match, TRBD1 (5 bases). The CDR3 length is 16 residues. V dropped 6 bases and J dropped 6 bases, with 18 bases sitting between them. The germline gives CDR1 MNHEY, CDR2 SMNVEV (reference sequence). The CDR3 sequence is CASSTTGTGRNSPLHF. The CDR3, as DNA: TGTGCCAGCAGCACTACCGGGACTGGCCGTAATTCACCCCTCCACTTT.

This sequence joins TRBV5-6 and TRBJ2-5; D may be TRBD1 or TRBD2 (6 bases each). Trimming removed 2 bases from V and 4 bases from J, with 15 bases in between. CDR3 size: 15 residues. Germline V gene lookup returns CDR1 SGHDT and CDR2 YYEEEE. The CDR3 protein is CASSFGTRGAETQYF. CDR3 nucleotides: TGTGCCAGCAGCTTTGGGACGAGGGGGGCAGAGACCCAGTACTTC. The full variable domain, with the rest looked up from reference TRBV5-6 and TRBJ2-5, is DAGVTQSPTHLIKTRGQQVTLRCSPKSGHDTVSWYQQALGQGPQFIFQYYEEEERQRGNFPDRFSGHQFPNYSSELNVNALLLGDSALYLCASSFGTRGAETQYFGPGTRLLVL.

The chain couples TRBV4-2 to TRBJ2-5, with 13 bases aligning to TRBD2. The CDR3 runs 20 residues. CDR1 is LGHNA, CDR2 YNFKEQ, per germline. J gave up 4 bases and V 4 bases, and 18 bases lay outside the gene matches. CDR3 coding DNA: TGTGCCAGCAGCCCCTCCGGGACTAGCGGGATCCCCCCTACGTTAGAGACCCAGTACTTC. Its translation is CASSPSGTSGIPPTLETQYF.

The chain combines TRBV2 with TRBJ2-1; TRBD2 aligns across 8 bases. The germline V gene has CDR1 SNHLY and CDR2 FYNNEI. J gave up 9 bases and V 4 bases, and 5 bases lay outside the gene matches. CDR3 size: 13 residues. The CDR3 reads CASSAILAGEQFF. For the CDR3, the DNA is TGTGCCAGCAGTGCTATTCTAGCGGGTGAGCAGTTCTTC.

The CDR3 sequence: CASSEQDNEQFF. The CDR3 region has the DNA TGTGCCAGCAGTGAACAGGACAATGAGCAGTTCTTC. The chain combines TRBV2 with TRBJ2-1; no definite D call. CDR1 and CDR2 (germline): SNHLY, FYNNEI. The CDR3 runs 12 residues. The V end was cut by 2 bases, the J end by 5 bases, with 4 bases between.

This clone has only a few counts. This specimen includes other DNA sequences encoding the same CDR3. The V call is TRBV28, the J call TRBJ2-7, with no clear D. The CDR3 runs 11 residues. Per germline, CDR1 MDHEN and CDR2 SYDVKM. V lost 2 bases and J lost 2, with 1 base in between. CDR3 nucleotide sequence: TGTGCCAGCAGTTTAGCCTACGAGCAGTACTTC. This encodes CASSLAYEQYF. The full variable domain, completed using reference TRBV28 and TRBJ2-7, is DVKVTQSSRYLVKRTGEKVFLECVQDMDHENMFWYRQDPGLGLRLIYFSYDVKMKEKGDIPEGYSVSREKKERFSLILESASTNQTSMYLCASSLAYEQYFGPGTRLTVT.

The V gene is TRBV19, the J gene TRBJ1-4, with a possible D match to TRBD1 (5 bases). Deletions cut 4 bases from V and 0 bases from J, with 18 bases between. The CDR3 contains 18 residues. Per the germline V gene, CDR1 is LNHDA and CDR2 is SQIVND (reference sequence). CDR3 nucleotide sequence: TGTGCCAGTAGTACCCGGGACGCCGTGACAGCAACTAATGAAAAACTGTTTTTT. The encoded protein is CASSTRDAVTATNEKLFF.

The genes are TRBV5-6 and TRBJ1-1, with no clear D. Per germline, CDR1 SGHDT and CDR2 YYEEEE. The CDR3 consists of 14 residues. The V end lost 2 bases, the J end lost 1 base, and 9 bases lay between the germline ends. CDR3 loop: CASSLADGNTEAFF. The DNA for the CDR3 is TGTGCCAGCAGCTTAGCCGACGGGAACACTGAAGCTTTCTTT.

The CDR3 bases are TGTGCCAGCAGTGCGGGGCACGGTCGCACTGAAGCTTTCTTT. Translated: CASSAGHGRTEAFF. This chain uses TRBV27 with TRBJ1-1; tentative D call: TRBD1 (5 bases). Germline V gives CDR1 MNHEY, CDR2 SMNVEV (reference sequence). The germline V and J ends were trimmed by 5 bases and 4 bases, with 14 bases remaining between them. CDR3 length: 14 residues.